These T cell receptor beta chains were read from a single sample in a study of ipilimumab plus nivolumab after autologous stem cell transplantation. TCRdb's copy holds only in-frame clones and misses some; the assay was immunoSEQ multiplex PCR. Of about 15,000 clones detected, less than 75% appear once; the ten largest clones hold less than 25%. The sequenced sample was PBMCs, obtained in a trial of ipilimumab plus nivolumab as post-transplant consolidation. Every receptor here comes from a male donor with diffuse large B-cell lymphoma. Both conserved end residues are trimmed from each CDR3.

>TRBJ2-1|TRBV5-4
ASSTSGGQYNEQF
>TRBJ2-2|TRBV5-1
ASSSSGGALTGELF
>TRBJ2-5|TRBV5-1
ASSLPRGEALGETQY
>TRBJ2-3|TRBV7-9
ASSLSGVDTQY
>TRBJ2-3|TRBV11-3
ASSLGRFVDYLGTDTQY
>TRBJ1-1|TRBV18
ASSGAGRAEAF
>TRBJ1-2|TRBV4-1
ASSLGRPYGYT
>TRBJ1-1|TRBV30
AWTQPQNTEAF
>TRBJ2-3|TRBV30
AWSVPQNTQY
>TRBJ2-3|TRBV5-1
ASGLAGGGTDTQY
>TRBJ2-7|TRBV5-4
ASTQRGATYEQY
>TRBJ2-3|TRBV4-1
ASSQDPGTFSTDTQY
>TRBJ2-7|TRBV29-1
SGGQSHEQY
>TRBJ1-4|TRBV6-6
ASSSEVGEKLF
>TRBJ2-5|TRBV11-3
ASSLFRGETQY
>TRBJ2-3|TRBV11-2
ASSDRDRAGDTQY
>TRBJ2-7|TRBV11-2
ASSLEAGEVYEQY
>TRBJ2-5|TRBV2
ASRPEETQY
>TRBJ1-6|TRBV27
ASSITVGGSWNSPLH
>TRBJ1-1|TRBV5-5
ASSHPGENTEAF
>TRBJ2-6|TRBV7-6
ASSLGGTSGANVLT
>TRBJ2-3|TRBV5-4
ASSPRLAGGPDTQY
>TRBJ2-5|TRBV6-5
ASSDGTEETQY
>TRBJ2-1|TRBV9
ASSARDSPYNEQF
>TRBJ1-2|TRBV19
AVGSRQGYNYGYT
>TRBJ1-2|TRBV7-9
ASSLGFYYGYT
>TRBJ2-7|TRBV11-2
ASSLDRSGREYEQY
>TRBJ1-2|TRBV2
ATKDAGNYGYT
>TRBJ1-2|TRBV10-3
AISSSGGLYGYT
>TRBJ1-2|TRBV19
ASSLDGTGGFDGYT
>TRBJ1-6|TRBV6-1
ASSGSTGVGSPLH
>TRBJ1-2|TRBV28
ASSSLDGGLYGYT
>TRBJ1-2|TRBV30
AWSWDRGIYGYT